These 27 T cell receptor beta chains came from one sample sequenced in a study of cytomegalovirus exposure and HLA in healthy donors (dated by TCRdb to about 2017). Receptors were amplified or captured by the immunoSEQ multiplex PCR assay. The multiplex PCR relied on a mix of 60 forward primers for TCR Vbeta segments and 13 reverse primers for TCR Jbeta segments. Imported from immuneACCESS, the table was reduced by TCRdb to in-frame sequences with V and J called. These copies leave out some clones; in studies compared against another copy, an unresolved V gene accounts for under half, and the cause of the remainder is not known. The sample table shows approximately 140,000 clones, and 73% are seen once. The biggest ten clones account for approximately 15% of the sample. The sample consisted of PBMCs. These receptors came from a human donor in good health.

V usage is TRBV19 and J usage is TRBJ2-3, with 11 bases identical to TRBD2. The CDR3 consists of 21 residues. V lost 5 bases and J lost 0; bases outside the gene matches: 19. Germline CDR1 and CDR2: LNHDA and SQIVND (reference sequence). CDR3 sequence reads: CASSRAGLGASGGPSTDTQYF. In DNA form, the CDR3 reads TGTGCCAGTAGTCGGGCGGGTCTAGGGGCTAGCGGGGGGCCGAGCACAGATACGCAGTATTTT.

This clone was picked up a small number of times. V and J are TRBV11-3 and TRBJ1-4, with D hard to call. The CDR3 spans 16 residues. Germline loops: CDR1 SGHNT, CDR2 YENEEA. Trimming removed 5 bases from V and 7 bases from J, with 20 bases in between. The CDR3, as DNA: TGTGCCAGCAGCCCCCAAGGGTGGCAGCGGAGTGAAAAACTGTTTTTT. This sequence encodes CASSPQGWQRSEKLFF.

The chain uses TRBV15 and TRBJ2-5, with 9 positions matching TRBD1. The CDR3 loop spans 14 amino acids. The trim removed 6 bases at V and 5 bases at J, leaving 7 bases unmatched. Looked up from germline, CDR1 is LNHNV and CDR2 is YYDKDF (reference sequence). The chain's CDR3 is CATREGTGRETQYF. In nucleotides, the CDR3 is TGTGCCACCAGGGAAGGGACAGGGCGCGAGACCCAGTACTTC.

The chain couples TRBV29-1 to TRBJ2-2, with a weak D call TRBD2 (6 bases). The CDR3 loop spans 13 amino acids. Germline CDR1 reads SQVTM; CDR2 reads ANQGSEA. The V end lost 3 bases, the J end lost 5 bases, and 10 bases lay between the germline ends. The CDR3: CSVDAGPTGELFF. Written as DNA, the CDR3 is TGCAGCGTTGATGCGGGACCTACCGGGGAGCTGTTTTTT.

The sample holds a few counts of this clone. This rearrangement joins TRBV10-1 to TRBJ2-2, with D perhaps TRBD2 (5 bases). Trimming removed 10 bases from V and 0 bases from J, with 12 bases in between. Germline-derived CDR1 and CDR2 are WNHNN and SYGVQD (reference sequence). The CDR3 covers 14 residues. CDR3 region: CATSDYSNTGELFF. CDR3 nucleotides: TGCGCCACTTCTGACTACTCGAACACCGGGGAGCTGTTTTTT.

The chain links TRBV9 to TRBJ2-2; TRBD1 is a possible D gene (6 bases). This CDR3 spans 15 amino acids. Deletions cut 6 bases from V and 0 bases from J, with 12 bases between. Germline-derived CDR1 and CDR2 are SGDLS and YYNGEE. The DNA for the CDR3 is TGTGCCAGCAATTTGAGGGGGACGAACACCGGGGAGCTGTTTTTT. Its protein product is CASNLRGTNTGELFF.

The rearrangement uses TRBV2 and TRBJ1-5, with unresolved D. The CDR3 has 15 amino acids. V shed 3 bases and J shed 3 bases, with 12 bases lying between them. The germline CDR1 and CDR2 sequences are SNHLY and FYNNEI. The CDR3 DNA reads TGTGCCAGCAGTGATGACGGGTTCGTCAATCAGCCCCAGCATTTT. Its protein is CASSDDGFVNQPQHF.

The J gene is TRBJ2-5, the V gene TRBV5-6; 8 bases align to TRBD1. The CDR3 totals 13 residues. V lost 4 bases to trimming and J lost 4 bases; unmatched junction nucleotides: 3. In germline, CDR1 is SGHDT, CDR2 YYEEEE. CDR3 coding DNA: TGTGCCAGCAGCGAAGACAGGGGAGAGACCCAGTACTTC. The encoded protein is CASSEDRGETQYF.

The CDR3, as DNA: TGTGCCAGCAGAAAGGGACTAGCGGGGACCAATGAGCAGTTCTTC. It specifies CASRKGLAGTNEQFF. The chain carries TRBV6-5 and TRBJ2-1, with 13 bases lining up with TRBD2. Germline CDR1 and CDR2: MNHEY and SVGAGI. This CDR3 contains 15 residues. V lost 6 bases, J lost 6 bases, and 5 bases stayed unmatched.

The rearrangement links TRBV6-5 to TRBJ1-1; D unclear. The CDR3 extends over 15 amino acids. V was clipped by 6 bases and J by 2 bases, with 16 bases between them. Per the germline V gene, CDR1 is MNHEY and CDR2 is SVGAGI. CDR3 coding DNA: TGTGCCAGCAGCCTAGGGCTGGGAGGAAACACTGAAGCTTTCTTT. Translation gives CASSLGLGGNTEAFF.

Note on this clone: At one boundary the junction diverges from the germline segment, which might be a read error. CDR3 coding DNA: TGTTCCAGCAGTCGTACTCGTTGCGAGCAGTACTTC. Its protein product is CSSSRTRCEQYF. The chain links TRBV7-9 to TRBJ2-7; D gene unclear. The CDR3 contains 12 residues. The germline V gene encodes CDR1 SEHNR and CDR2 FQNEAQ (reference sequence).

The chain links TRBV4-1 to TRBJ1-2, with D uncertain. The CDR3 consists of 14 residues. Germline V gene sequence: CDR1 MGHRA, CDR2 YSYEKL. Trimming stripped 0 bases from V and 0 bases from J, with 5 bases between. For the CDR3, the DNA is TGCGCCAGCAGCCAAGAATCCGCTAACTATGGCTACACCTTC. Its translation is CASSQESANYGYTF.

This clone has only a few counts. V usage is TRBV11-1 and J usage is TRBJ2-7; D might be TRBD1 (6 bases). The CDR3 is made up of 15 amino acids. Trimming pared 6 bases from V and 3 bases from J, leaving 18 bases between. Germline assignment: CDR1 SGHAT and CDR2 FQDESV (reference sequence). This CDR3 reads CASSSSPGTFYEQYF. As DNA, the CDR3 is TGTGCCAGCAGTTCGAGTCCCGGGACATTCTACGAGCAGTACTTC.

The chain couples TRBV6-1 to TRBJ2-5; possibly TRBD2 for D (6 bases). The CDR3 has 12 amino acids. CDR1 MNHNS and CDR2 SASEGT come from the germline V gene. V was clipped by 10 bases and J by 1 base, with 10 bases between them. The CDR3: CATLAFQETQYF. Written as DNA, the CDR3 is TGTGCCACGCTAGCGTTCCAAGAGACCCAGTACTTC.

The chain is built from TRBV2 and TRBJ2-7; 8 bases are a match to TRBD1. Germline V lookup: CDR1 SNHLY, CDR2 FYNNEI. V dropped 3 bases and J dropped 5; count of bases not matched to a gene: 9. The CDR3 is 15 residues long. The CDR3 spells CASSDLSGQGHEQYF. The DNA of the CDR3 is TGTGCCAGCAGTGATTTATCTGGACAGGGTCACGAGCAGTACTTC.

The rearrangement links TRBV27 to TRBJ2-1; 8 bases are a match to TRBD1. Germline CDR1 MNHEY, CDR2 SMNVEV (reference sequence). V lost 5 bases to trimming and J lost 1 base; unmatched junction nucleotides: 4. The CDR3 extends over 15 amino acids. CDR3 sequence (DNA): TGTGCCAGCAGTCTAACAGGGGGATCCTACAATGAGCAGTTCTTC. This codes for CASSLTGGSYNEQFF.

The chain recombines TRBV5-1 with TRBJ2-3; no reliable D call. CDR1 is SGHRS and CDR2 is YFSETQ in the germline V gene. V lost 0 bases and J lost 4, with 9 bases in between. The CDR3 sequence is 14 residues long. The CDR3, as DNA: TGCGCCAGCAGCTTGGAGGAGCTCCCAGATACGCAGTATTTT. Translating it yields CASSLEELPDTQYF.

The V and J genes are TRBV12-2 and TRBJ1-2. TRBV12-2 is termed a pseudogene. This CDR3 contains 13 residues. The DNA of the CDR3 is TGTGCAAGTCGCTCACCCGGGGGGCGGGGCTACACCTTC. Encoded protein: CASRSPGGRGYTF.

The CDR3 here is CASSLGRQGAGEQYF. For the CDR3, the DNA is TGCGCCAGCAGCTTGGGGCGACAGGGGGCGGGCGAGCAGTACTTC. The rearrangement uses TRBV5-1 and TRBJ2-7; 10 bases align to TRBD1. Trimming removed 0 bases from V and 6 bases from J; junction bases left unmatched: 6. Germline V gene lookup returns CDR1 SGHRS and CDR2 YFSETQ. The CDR3 has 15 amino acids.

V is TRBV2 and J is TRBJ2-5; D unresolved. Germline CDR1 SNHLY, CDR2 FYNNEI. Between the trimmed V and J ends, which lost 3 bases and 3 bases, there was a span of 11 bases. CDR3 length: 14 residues. The CDR3, as DNA: TGTGCCAGCAGTGAGACACAACGAAAAGAGACCCAGTACTTC. It specifies CASSETQRKETQYF.

The V gene is TRBV6-6, the J gene TRBJ2-7; a weak D match, TRBD1 (5 bases). Trimming cost V 7 bases and J 1 base, with 11 bases left between them. Looked up from germline, CDR1 is MNHNY and CDR2 is SVGAGI (reference sequence). The length of the CDR3 is 13 residues. CDR3 in amino acids: CASTQDRSYEQYF. Here the CDR3 DNA reads TGTGCCAGCACACAGGATCGGTCCTACGAGCAGTACTTC.

The J gene is TRBJ2-7, the V gene TRBV20-1; D is ambiguous. This CDR3 spans 10 amino acids. V lost 6 bases to trimming and J lost 3 bases, with 6 bases between them. Germline CDR1 is DFQATT and CDR2 is SNEGSKA (reference sequence). This CDR3 reads CSARYYEQYF. The CDR3 nucleotides read TGCAGTGCCCGGTACTACGAGCAGTACTTC.

The chain links TRBV29-1 to TRBJ1-1; 7 bases fit TRBD1. V lost 7 bases, J lost 5 bases, and 7 bases stayed unmatched. The germline gives CDR1 SQVTM, CDR2 ANQGSEA. The CDR3 contains 12 residues. The CDR3 DNA follows: TGCAGCGCTACAGGGGATGGGACTGAAGCTTTCTTT. This sequence encodes CSATGDGTEAFF. The full variable domain, with the rest looked up from reference TRBV29-1 and TRBJ1-1, is SAVISQKPSRDICQRGTSLTIQCQVDSQVTMMFWYRQQPGQSLTLIATANQGSEATYESGFVIDKFPISRPNLTFSTLTVSNMSPEDSSIYLCSATGDGTEAFFGQGTRLTVV.

The chain carries TRBV2 and TRBJ2-7; 7 nucleotides match TRBD1. Trimming removed 11 bases from V and 3 bases from J; junction bases left unmatched: 4. The CDR3 sequence is 11 residues long. Per the germline V gene, CDR1 is SNHLY and CDR2 is FYNNEI. CDR3 sequence: CAQGQSYEQYF. CDR3 DNA sequence: TGTGCCCAGGGACAGAGCTACGAGCAGTACTTC.

This clone came up a few times. The rearrangement links TRBV28 to TRBJ1-6, with D possibly TRBD1 on 6 matching bases. Germline CDR1 and CDR2: MDHEN and SYDVKM. V shed 6 bases and J shed 15 bases, with 15 bases lying between them. This CDR3 has 12 residues. CDR3 nucleotides: TGTGCCAGCAGGTCGACAGGCGGATTCCTCCACTTT. It yields the protein CASRSTGGFLHF.

The chain employs TRBV25-1 and TRBJ2-2, with D uncertain. Germline values: CDR1 MGHDK, CDR2 SYGVNS. The V gene lost 3 bases and the J gene lost 3 bases, with 11 bases spanning the gap. This CDR3 region has 15 residues. The DNA for the CDR3 is TGTGCCAGCAGTGACGACACCCTGGACACCGGGGAGCTGTTTTTT. This gives the protein CASSDDTLDTGELFF. The full variable domain, in which reference TRBV25-1 and TRBJ2-2 provide the parts outside the CDR3, is EADIYQTPRYLVIGTGKKITLECSQTMGHDKMYWYQQDPGMELHLIHYSYGVNSTEKGDLSSESTVSRIRTEHFPLTLESARPSHTSQYLCASSDDTLDTGELFFGEGSRLTVL.

The chain is built from TRBV6-5 and TRBJ1-4, with D perhaps matching TRBD1 (5 bases). Trimming took 0 bases from V and 4 from J, leaving 9 bases between them. The CDR3 is 15 amino acids. Germline CDR1 MNHEY, CDR2 SVGAGI. CDR3 protein: CASSYSTGLNEKLFF. CDR3 in DNA: TGTGCCAGCAGTTACTCGACGGGACTTAATGAAAAACTGTTTTTT.